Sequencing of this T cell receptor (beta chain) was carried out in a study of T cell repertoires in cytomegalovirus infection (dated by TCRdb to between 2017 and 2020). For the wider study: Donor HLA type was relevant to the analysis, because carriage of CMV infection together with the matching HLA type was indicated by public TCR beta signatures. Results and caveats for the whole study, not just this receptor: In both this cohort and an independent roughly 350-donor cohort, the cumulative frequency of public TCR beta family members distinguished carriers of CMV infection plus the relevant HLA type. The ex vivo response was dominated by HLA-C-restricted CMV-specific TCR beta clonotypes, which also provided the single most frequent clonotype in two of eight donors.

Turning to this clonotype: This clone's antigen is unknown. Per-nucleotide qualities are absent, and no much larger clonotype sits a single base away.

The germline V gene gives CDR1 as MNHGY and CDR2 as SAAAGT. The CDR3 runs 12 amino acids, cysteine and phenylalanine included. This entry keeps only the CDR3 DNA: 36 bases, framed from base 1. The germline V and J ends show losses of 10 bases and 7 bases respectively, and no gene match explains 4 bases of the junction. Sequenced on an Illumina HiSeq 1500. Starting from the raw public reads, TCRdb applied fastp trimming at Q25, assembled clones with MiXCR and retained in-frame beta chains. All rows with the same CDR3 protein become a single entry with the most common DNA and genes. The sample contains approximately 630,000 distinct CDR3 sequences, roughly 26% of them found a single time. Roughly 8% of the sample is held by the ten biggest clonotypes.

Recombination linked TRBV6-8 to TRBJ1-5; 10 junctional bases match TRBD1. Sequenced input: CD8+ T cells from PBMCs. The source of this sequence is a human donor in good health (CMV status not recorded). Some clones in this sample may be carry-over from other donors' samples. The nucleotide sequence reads TGTGCCATCCGGACAGGGGGGCAGCCCCAGCATTTT. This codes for CAIRTGGQPQHF.